In its sample, the clone carrying this T cell receptor (beta chain) was seen many times. Its antigen remains unknown. This sample is part of a study of Graves' ophthalmopathy and Graves' hyperthyroidism. Uncontrolled infections, pregnancy, lactation or other autoimmune diseases led to patient exclusion. Clinical symptoms, serum thyroxine, TRAb, thyroid ultrasound and orbital computed tomography were relied on for diagnosis. Scientists amplified the TCR beta CDR3 regions from RNA transcripts. After a first-round RT-PCR with HTBI primers, a second-round multiplex PCR was run. TCRdb re-called the multiplex PCR reads through MiXCR, storing one row per CDR3 protein. There are about 1.1 million distinct CDR3 sequences in the sample; about 35% occur only once, and 11% lies in the top ten. Study-level results: From stable hyperthyroidism, ophthalmopathy was separated by a 13-signature model with 87.88% sensitivity and 75% to 82% specificity.

Germline V gene sequence: CDR1 DFQATT, CDR2 SNEGSKA (reference sequence). V lost 6 bases, J lost 1 base, and 13 bases lay in between. This CDR3 is 14 amino acids long. The sequence was collected from an adult man with Graves' hyperthyroidism. This rearrangement joins TRBV20-1 to TRBJ1-5; no clear D. Material: peripheral blood or thyroid tissue (not recorded which). This chain's CDR3 is CSANFRGSNQPQHF. CDR3 DNA sequence: TGCAGTGCAAACTTCAGAGGAAGCAATCAGCCCCAGCATTTT.